This T cell receptor (beta chain) stems from a study of cytomegalovirus exposure and HLA in healthy donors. The study's findings and limits: Within an earlier analysis, most TCR beta V segments proved productive either about 87% or about 30% of the time. In all likelihood, a cluster of highly shared sequence variants was a sequencing artifact. Reportedly, diagnosis of cytomegalovirus status by the classifier showed high specificity and sensitivity.

Researchers ran the PCR with 60 Vbeta and 13 Jbeta primers. The assay was immunoSEQ multiplex PCR, and TCRdb's table has in-frame clones only and misses some. Of about 160,000 clones in the sample, 81% were seen once. This clone was seen a handful of times. Antigen unknown. This clonotype was obtained from a woman aged 45 to 65 in good health and CMV-seronegative. The sequencing input was PBMCs.

Written as DNA, the CDR3 is TGTGCCAGCAGCCCCCGGACAGGGGGCTTAACCTACGAGCAGTACTTC. Translating it yields CASSPRTGGLTYEQYF. This chain connects TRBV7-2 to TRBJ2-7, with TRBD1 matching 11 bases. Germline values: CDR1 SGHTA, CDR2 FQGNSA. The CDR3 extends over 16 amino acids. The junction had 8 bases not matched to a gene; V was cut back by 5 bases and J by 2 bases.